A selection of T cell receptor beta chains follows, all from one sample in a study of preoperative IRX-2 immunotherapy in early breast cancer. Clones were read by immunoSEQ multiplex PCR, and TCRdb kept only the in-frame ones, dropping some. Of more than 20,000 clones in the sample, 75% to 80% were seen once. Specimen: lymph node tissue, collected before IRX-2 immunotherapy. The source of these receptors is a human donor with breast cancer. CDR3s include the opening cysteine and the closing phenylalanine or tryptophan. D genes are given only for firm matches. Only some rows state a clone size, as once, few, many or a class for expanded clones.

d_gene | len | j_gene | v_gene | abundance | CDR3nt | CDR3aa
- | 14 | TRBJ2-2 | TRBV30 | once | TGTGCCTGGAGTAGGGACATTAACACCGGGGAGCTGTTTTTT | CAWSRDINTGELFF
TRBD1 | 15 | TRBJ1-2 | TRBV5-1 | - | TGCGCCAGCAGCTTTGGCCCTGACAGGGAGTATGGCTACACCTTC | CASSFGPDREYGYTF
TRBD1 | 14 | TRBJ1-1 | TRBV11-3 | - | TGTGCCAGCAGCTTACCCGGACAGGCCTTTGAAGCTTTCTTT | CASSLPGQAFEAFF
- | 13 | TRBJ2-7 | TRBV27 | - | TGTGCCAGCAGTTTGTTAAGCTCCTACGAGCAGTACTTC | CASSLLSSYEQYF
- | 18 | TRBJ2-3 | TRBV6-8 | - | TGTGCCAGCAGTGACGACCTTGGCGGCAGGGCCGGGGCAGATACGCAGTATTTT | CASSDDLGGRAGADTQYF
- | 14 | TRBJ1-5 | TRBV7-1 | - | TGTGCCAGCAAGCTCGGGAGCTCGAGTCAGCCCCAGCATTTT | CASKLGSSSQPQHF
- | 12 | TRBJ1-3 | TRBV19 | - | TGTGCCAGTAGTATAGGCGGGAACACCATATATTTT | CASSIGGNTIYF
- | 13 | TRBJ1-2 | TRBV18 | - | TGTGCCAGCTCACCTTCAGGTCCTTATGGCTACACCTTC | CASSPSGPYGYTF
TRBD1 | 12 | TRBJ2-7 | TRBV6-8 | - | TGTGCCAGCAGCCGGGACAGCAACGAGCAGTACTTC | CASSRDSNEQYF
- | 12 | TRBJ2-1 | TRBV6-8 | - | TGTGCCAGCAGTTCCACCAGGGACTGGCGGTTCTTC | CASSSTRDWRFF
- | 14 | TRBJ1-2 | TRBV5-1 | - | TGCGCCAGCAGCGGAGGGGAGCGGGCCTATGGCTACACCTTC | CASSGGERAYGYTF
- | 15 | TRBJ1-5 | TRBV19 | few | TGTGCCAGTAGTATGGATGGAGGGTTTAGTCAGCCCCAGCATTTT | CASSMDGGFSQPQHF